These 19 T cell receptor beta chains were all obtained from the same sample, sequenced in a study of cytomegalovirus exposure and HLA in healthy donors. PCR involved 60 Vbeta and 13 Jbeta primers. Using immunoSEQ multiplex PCR, the repertoire was profiled, and TCRdb retains in-frame clones only, with some absent. The sample contains around 40,000 clones, around 72% of which appear only once. The sequenced sample was PBMCs. Source of these receptors: a young woman in good health and CMV-seronegative.

This clone occurred a few times. The chain combines TRBV19 with TRBJ1-5; TRBD1 matches at 10 bases. V trimming: 10 bases; J trimming: 4 bases; junction bases outside the gene matches: 7. The CDR3 is made up of 14 amino acids. Germline assignment: CDR1 LNHDA and CDR2 SQIVND (reference sequence). Here the CDR3 reads CATGRTGGNQPQHF. The CDR3 DNA is TGTGCCACCGGGCGGACAGGGGGGAATCAGCCCCAGCATTTT.

The chain employs TRBV7-9 and TRBJ2-2; D might be TRBD2 (5 bases). CDR1 and CDR2 from the germline V gene are SEHNR and FQNEAQ (reference sequence). The CDR3 sequence is 14 residues long. The V end was cut by 7 bases, the J end by 10 bases, with 19 bases between. CDR3 sequence (DNA): TGTGCCAGCATCAAATTGTCGTCGGAGGAGGAGCTGTTTTTT. It translates to CASIKLSSEEELFF.

This chain connects TRBV30 to TRBJ2-1, with TRBD2 matching 8 bases. The CDR3 is 14 amino acids. The germline gives CDR1 GTSNPN, CDR2 SVGIG (reference sequence). After removal of 0 bases from V and 6 bases from J, the junction contained 4 bases not matched to a gene. This chain's CDR3 is CAWSVPGRANEQFF. As DNA, the CDR3 is TGTGCCTGGAGTGTTCCCGGGAGGGCCAATGAGCAGTTCTTC.

In its sample, this clone was seen a few times. CDR3 coding DNA: TGCGCCAGCAGTTCGAATAGCGGGAGGGCCATCTATGAGCAGTTCTTC. This encodes CASSSNSGRAIYEQFF. The chain employs TRBV5-1 and TRBJ2-1; 11 positions agree with TRBD2. V trimming: 5 bases; J trimming: 8 bases; junction bases outside the gene matches: 12. CDR1 and CDR2 from the germline V gene are SGHRS and YFSETQ. The CDR3 runs 16 residues.

V usage is TRBV25-1 and J usage is TRBJ1-2; no clear D. V lost 0 bases and J lost 1, with 6 bases in between. The germline V gene encodes CDR1 MGHDK and CDR2 SYGVNS. The CDR3 loop spans 14 amino acids. CDR3 DNA sequence: TGTGCCAGCAGTGAATATATTCTTAACTATGGCTACACCTTC. The encoded protein is CASSEYILNYGYTF.

The rearrangement uses TRBV25-1 and TRBJ2-7; 10 bases align to TRBD1. V trimming: 6 bases; J trimming: 4 bases; junction bases outside the gene matches: 9. There are 15 residues in the CDR3. Germline loops: CDR1 MGHDK, CDR2 SYGVNS. CDR3 amino acids: CASRAHGTGDYEQYF. CDR3 in DNA: TGTGCCAGCAGAGCCCATGGGACAGGGGATTACGAGCAGTACTTC.

V gene TRBV10-1 combines with J gene TRBJ2-3, with TRBD1 as a possible D gene (6 bases). The germline V gene has CDR1 WNHNN and CDR2 SYGVQD (reference sequence). The CDR3 is 15 residues long. With 1 base removed from V and 5 bases from J, the gap between germline ends came to 13 bases. The CDR3 loop is CASSEWSGDGDTQYF. The CDR3 nucleotides read TGCGCCAGCAGTGAGTGGTCAGGGGATGGAGATACGCAGTATTTT.

V gene TRBV15 combines with J gene TRBJ2-2; the match to TRBD1 covers 7 bases. V trimming: 1 base; J trimming: 4 bases; junction bases outside the gene matches: 9. The CDR3 extends over 17 amino acids. Germline CDR1 and CDR2: LNHNV and YYDKDF (reference sequence). This CDR3 reads CATSRGATGIGTGELFF. The CDR3 DNA reads as TGTGCCACCAGCAGAGGGGCGACAGGGATTGGCACCGGGGAGCTGTTTTTT.

The chain combines TRBV6-5 with TRBJ1-4; no clear D. Trimming took 4 bases from V and 5 from J, leaving 14 bases between them. The length of the CDR3 is 15 residues. The V gene's germline CDR1 is MNHEY and CDR2 SVGAGI. CDR3 loop: CASSWAGRRNEKLFF. The CDR3, as DNA: TGTGCCAGCAGTTGGGCCGGGAGGCGGAATGAAAAACTGTTTTTT.

V gene TRBV6-5 combines with J gene TRBJ2-5, with 12 bases identical to TRBD2. Germline lookup yields CDR1 MNHEY and CDR2 SVGAGI. The CDR3 consists of 15 residues. The junction had 5 bases not matched to a gene; V was cut back by 4 bases and J by 5 bases. This chain's CDR3 is CASSSSGGAWETQYF. The CDR3 DNA reads as TGTGCCAGCAGTTCTAGCGGGGGGGCCTGGGAGACCCAGTACTTC.

The chain is built from TRBV29-1 and TRBJ2-7; 9 nucleotides match TRBD2. CDR1 and CDR2 from the germline V gene are SQVTM and ANQGSEA. The CDR3 spans 17 residues. J gave up 8 bases and V 4 bases, and 21 bases lay outside the gene matches. DNA for the CDR3: TGCAGCGTTGGGGACCTTGGGATGGCGGGAGGGAGGCGAAAGCAGTACTTC. Translated: CSVGDLGMAGGRRKQYF.

The CDR3 is CACLRVQGEQYF. CDR3 bases: TGTGCCTGCCTCAGGGTACAGGGCGAGCAGTACTTC. The chain couples TRBV30 to TRBJ2-7, with D possibly TRBD1 on 6 matching bases. Germline V gives CDR1 GTSNPN, CDR2 SVGIG (reference sequence). CDR3 length equals 12 residues. The germline V and J ends were trimmed by 6 bases and 6 bases, with 15 bases remaining between them.

The J gene is TRBJ2-7, the V gene TRBV29-1, with 9 nucleotides matching TRBD1. The CDR3 length is 14 residues. Trimming took 7 bases from V and 2 from J; bases not matched to a gene: 9. The V gene's germline CDR1 is SQVTM and CDR2 ANQGSEA. For the CDR3, the DNA is TGCAGCGCCAATTCGGGACAGGGACCCTACGAGCAGTACTTC. Translating gives CSANSGQGPYEQYF.

The chain combines TRBV14 with TRBJ2-5; D is possibly TRBD1 (5 bases). V was shortened by 2 bases and J by 5 bases, with 15 bases between the two germline ends. The CDR3 has 15 residues. Germline V gene data show CDR1 as SGHDN and CDR2 as FVKESK. The CDR3 nucleotides read TGTGCCAGCAGCCAACTGGGGCTGCATTGGGAGACCCAGTACTTC. Translation: CASSQLGLHWETQYF.

The chain uses TRBV2 and TRBJ1-5; D possibly corresponds to TRBD1 (6 bases). V lost 7 bases to trimming and J lost 8 bases, with 21 bases between them. CDR3 length equals 15 residues. The V gene's germline CDR1 is SNHLY and CDR2 FYNNEI. CDR3 loop: CASTPGTLGWEPQHF. The CDR3 nucleotides read TGTGCCAGCACCCCCGGGACACTGGGTTGGGAGCCCCAGCATTTT.

The chain joins TRBV5-4 to TRBJ2-5, with D perhaps matching TRBD1 (7 bases). In germline, CDR1 is SGHNT, CDR2 YYREEE (reference sequence). The CDR3 extends over 16 amino acids. Between the trimmed V and J ends, which lost 4 bases and 1 base, there was a span of 17 bases. CDR3 nucleotide sequence: TGTGCCAGCAGCCCACGGAGACAGGGAGGCCAAGAGACCCAGTACTTC. Its translation: CASSPRRQGGQETQYF. Using reference TRBV5-4 and TRBJ2-5 for the parts outside the CDR3, the full variable domain is ETGVTQSPTHLIKTRGQQVTLRCSSQSGHNTVSWYQQALGQGPQFIFQYYREEENGRGNFPPRFSGLQFPNYSSELNVNALELDDSALYLCASSPRRQGGQETQYFGPGTRLLVL.

This clone was seen only once. The chain employs TRBV5-1 and TRBJ2-3; 9 bases align to TRBD2. J gave up 4 bases and V 4 bases, and 16 bases lay outside the gene matches. Germline V lookup: CDR1 SGHRS, CDR2 YFSETQ. This CDR3 has 18 residues. CDR3 sequence (DNA): TGCGCCAGCAGCCCGGGCTGGTCTAGCGGGAACGCCGCAGATACGCAGTATTTT. It specifies CASSPGWSSGNAADTQYF.

This clone was seen a few times. The gene calls are TRBV5-1 and TRBJ1-2; possible D gene TRBD1, 6 bases. This CDR3 comprises 15 residues. Deletions cut 0 bases from V and 2 bases from J, with 11 bases between. Germline-derived CDR1 and CDR2 are SGHRS and YFSETQ. The CDR3 DNA is TGCGCCAGCAGCTTGGGGGCAGGGGTAAACTATGGCTACACCTTC. Translated, it gives CASSLGAGVNYGYTF.

This chain connects TRBV5-1 to TRBJ2-7; D is possibly TRBD1 (5 bases). V was cut by 4 bases and J by 6 bases, with 17 bases left in between. The germline CDR1 and CDR2 sequences are SGHRS and YFSETQ. The CDR3 is 14 residues long. In DNA, the CDR3 is TGCGCCAGCAGCGACAGTGAATTTTCGTTCGAGCAGTACTTC. Translation gives CASSDSEFSFEQYF.